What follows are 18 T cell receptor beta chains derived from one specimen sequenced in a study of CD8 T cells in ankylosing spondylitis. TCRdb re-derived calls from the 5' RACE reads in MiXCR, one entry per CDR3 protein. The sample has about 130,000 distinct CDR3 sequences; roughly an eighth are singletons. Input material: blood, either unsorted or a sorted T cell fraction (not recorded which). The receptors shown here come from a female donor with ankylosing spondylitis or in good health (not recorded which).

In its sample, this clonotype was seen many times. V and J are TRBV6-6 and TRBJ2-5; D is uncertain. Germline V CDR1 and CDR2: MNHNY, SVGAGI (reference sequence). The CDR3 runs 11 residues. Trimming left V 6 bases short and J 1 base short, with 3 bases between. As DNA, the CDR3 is TGTGCCAGCAGCCCCCAAGAGACCCAGTACTTC. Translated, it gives CASSPQETQYF.

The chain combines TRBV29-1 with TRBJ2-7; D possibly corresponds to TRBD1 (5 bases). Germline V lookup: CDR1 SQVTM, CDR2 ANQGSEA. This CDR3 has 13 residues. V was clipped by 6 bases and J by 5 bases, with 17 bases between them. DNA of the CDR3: TGCAGCGTCCAACGGCAGGGATTGAACGAGCAGTACTTC. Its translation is CSVQRQGLNEQYF.

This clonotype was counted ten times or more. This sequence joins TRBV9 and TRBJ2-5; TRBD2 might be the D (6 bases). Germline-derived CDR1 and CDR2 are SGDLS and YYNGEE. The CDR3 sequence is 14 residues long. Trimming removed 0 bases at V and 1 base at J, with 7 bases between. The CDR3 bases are TGTGCCAGCAGCGTAGGCGGGATCCAAGAGACCCAGTACTTC. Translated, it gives CASSVGGIQETQYF. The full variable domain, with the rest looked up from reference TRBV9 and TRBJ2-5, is DSGVTQTPKHLITATGQRVTLRCSPRSGDLSVYWYQQSLDQGLQFLIQYYNGEERAKGNILERFSAQQFPDLHSELNLSSLELGDSALYFCASSVGGIQETQYFGPGTRLLVL.

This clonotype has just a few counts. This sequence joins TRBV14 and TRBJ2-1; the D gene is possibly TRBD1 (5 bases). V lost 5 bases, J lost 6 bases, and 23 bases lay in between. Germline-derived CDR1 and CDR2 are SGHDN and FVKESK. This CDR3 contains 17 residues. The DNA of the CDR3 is TGTGCCAGCAGCATCATAGGAACTATGAATAGGGGCAATGAGCAGTTCTTC. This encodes CASSIIGTMNRGNEQFF.

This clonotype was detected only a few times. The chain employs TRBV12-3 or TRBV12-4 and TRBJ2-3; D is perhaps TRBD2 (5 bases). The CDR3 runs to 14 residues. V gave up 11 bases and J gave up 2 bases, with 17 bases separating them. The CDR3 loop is CASRGNHLTDTQYF. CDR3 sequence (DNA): TGTGCCTCTCGGGGTAACCATCTCACAGATACGCAGTATTTT.

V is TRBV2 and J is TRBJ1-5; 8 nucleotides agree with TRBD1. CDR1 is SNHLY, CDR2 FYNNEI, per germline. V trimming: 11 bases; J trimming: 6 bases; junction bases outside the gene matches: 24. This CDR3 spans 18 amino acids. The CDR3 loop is CAFCLFLSGRGRVQPQHF. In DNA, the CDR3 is TGTGCCTTCTGTTTATTTCTATCTGGCAGGGGGCGCGTTCAGCCCCAGCATTTT.

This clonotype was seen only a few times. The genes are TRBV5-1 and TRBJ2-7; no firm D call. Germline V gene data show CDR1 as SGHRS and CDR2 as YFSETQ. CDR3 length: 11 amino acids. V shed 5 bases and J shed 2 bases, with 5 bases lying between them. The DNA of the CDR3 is TGCGCCAGCAGAGCCGCCTACGAGCAGTACTTC. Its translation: CASRAAYEQYF.

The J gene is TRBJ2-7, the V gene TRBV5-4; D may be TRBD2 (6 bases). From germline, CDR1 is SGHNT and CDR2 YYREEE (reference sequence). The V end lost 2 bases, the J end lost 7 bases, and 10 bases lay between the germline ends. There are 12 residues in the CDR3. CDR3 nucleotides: TGTGCCAGCAGCTTTTCTGCGGGGGAGCAGTACTTC. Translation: CASSFSAGEQYF. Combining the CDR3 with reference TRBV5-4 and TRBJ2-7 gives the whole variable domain ETGVTQSPTHLIKTRGQQVTLRCSSQSGHNTVSWYQQALGQGPQFIFQYYREEENGRGNFPPRFSGLQFPNYSSELNVNALELDDSALYLCASSFSAGEQYFGPGTRLTVT.

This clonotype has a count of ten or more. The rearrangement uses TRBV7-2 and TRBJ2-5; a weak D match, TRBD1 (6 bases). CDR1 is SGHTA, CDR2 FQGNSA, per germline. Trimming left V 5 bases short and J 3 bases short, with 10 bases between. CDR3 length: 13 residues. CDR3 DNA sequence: TGTGCCAGCAGCCGCGACAGGAAAGAGACCCAGTACTTC. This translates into CASSRDRKETQYF.

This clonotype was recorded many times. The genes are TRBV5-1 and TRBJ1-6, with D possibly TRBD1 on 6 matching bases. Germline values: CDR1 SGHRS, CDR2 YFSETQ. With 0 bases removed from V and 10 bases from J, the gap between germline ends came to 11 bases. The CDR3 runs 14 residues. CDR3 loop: CASSLGRGESPLHF. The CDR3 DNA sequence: TGCGCCAGCAGCTTGGGCAGGGGCGAATCACCCCTCCACTTT.

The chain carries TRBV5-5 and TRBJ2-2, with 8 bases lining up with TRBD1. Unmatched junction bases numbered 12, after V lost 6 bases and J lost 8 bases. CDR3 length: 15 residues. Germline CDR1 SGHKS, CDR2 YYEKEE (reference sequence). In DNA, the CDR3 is TGTGCCAGCAACTCTCAACGGACAGGGATGGGGGAGCTGTTTTTT. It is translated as CASNSQRTGMGELFF.

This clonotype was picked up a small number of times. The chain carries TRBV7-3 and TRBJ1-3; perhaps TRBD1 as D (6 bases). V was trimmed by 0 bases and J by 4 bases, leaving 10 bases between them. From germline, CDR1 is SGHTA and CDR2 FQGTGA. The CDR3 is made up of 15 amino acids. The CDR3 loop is CASSLTDSPGNTIYF. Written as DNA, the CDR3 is TGTGCCAGCAGCTTAACGGACAGTCCCGGAAACACCATATATTTT.

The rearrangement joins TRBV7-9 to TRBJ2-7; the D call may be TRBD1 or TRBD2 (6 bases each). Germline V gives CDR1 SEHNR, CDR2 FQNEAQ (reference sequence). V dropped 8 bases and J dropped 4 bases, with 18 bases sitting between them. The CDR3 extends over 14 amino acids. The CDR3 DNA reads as TGTGCCAGCGGCCTACCGGGGGCTACTTACGAGCAGTACTTC. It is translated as CASGLPGATYEQYF.

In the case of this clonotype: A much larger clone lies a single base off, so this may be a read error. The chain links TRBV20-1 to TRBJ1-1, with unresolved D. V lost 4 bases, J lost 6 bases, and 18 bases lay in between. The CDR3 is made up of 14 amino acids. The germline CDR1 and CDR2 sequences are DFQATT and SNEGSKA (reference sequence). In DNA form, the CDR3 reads TGCAGTGCTAAAGCGGGGAGGGTTGGCGCTGAAGCTTTCTTT. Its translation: CSAKAGRVGAEAFF.

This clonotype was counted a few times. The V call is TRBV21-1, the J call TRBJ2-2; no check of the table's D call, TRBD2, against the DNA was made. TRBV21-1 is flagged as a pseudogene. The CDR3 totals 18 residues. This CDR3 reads CASRPPLAGGTNTGELFF. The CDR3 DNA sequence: TGTGCCAGCAGGCCCCCACTAGCGGGAGGAACGAACACCGGGGAGCTGTTTTTT.

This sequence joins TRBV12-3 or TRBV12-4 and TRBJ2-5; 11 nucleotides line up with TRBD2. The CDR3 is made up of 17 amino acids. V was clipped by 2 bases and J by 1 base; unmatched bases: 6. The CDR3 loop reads CASSLMGTSGRQETQYF. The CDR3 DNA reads TGTGCCAGCAGTTTAATGGGGACTAGCGGACGCCAAGAGACCCAGTACTTC.

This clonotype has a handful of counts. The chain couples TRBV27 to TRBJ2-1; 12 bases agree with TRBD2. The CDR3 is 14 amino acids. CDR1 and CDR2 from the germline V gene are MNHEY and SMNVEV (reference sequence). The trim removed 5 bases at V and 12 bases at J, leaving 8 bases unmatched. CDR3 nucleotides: TGTGCCAGCAGTCAACTAGCGGGGGGTCGGGGGCAGTTCTTC. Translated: CASSQLAGGRGQFF.

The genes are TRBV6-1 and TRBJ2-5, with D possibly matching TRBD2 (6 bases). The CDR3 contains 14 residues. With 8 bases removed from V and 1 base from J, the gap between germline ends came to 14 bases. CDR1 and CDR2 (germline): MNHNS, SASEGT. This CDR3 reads CASLLGLGQETQYF. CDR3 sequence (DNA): TGTGCCAGCCTCCTGGGACTCGGCCAAGAGACCCAGTACTTC.